The 30 T cell receptor beta chains listed next were all sequenced from one sample in a study of OX40 agonist ivuxolimab in advanced cancers. The protocol was immunoSEQ multiplex PCR, while the TCRdb copy is restricted to in-frame clones and leaves out a portion. Of around 100,000 clones in the sample, over 75% are singletons; the top ten hold 0.16%. The material sequenced was CD4+ or CD8+ T cells sorted from blood, taken in a trial of the OX40 agonist ivuxolimab. The receptors were sampled from an adult with an advanced solid tumor such as melanoma, head and neck, liver or kidney cancer.

This clone has more than one count but fewer than ten. The V and J genes are TRBV7-6 and TRBJ2-1; weak D call: TRBD2 (6 bases). This CDR3 is 14 amino acids long. V was pared by 3 bases and J by 5 bases, with 11 bases between. Germline CDR1 and CDR2: SGHVS and FNYEAQ. The CDR3 DNA sequence: TGTGCCAGCAGCTTTGGGGGGTCGGACAATGAGCAGTTCTTC. Translation gives CASSFGGSDNEQFF.

The chain links TRBV19 to TRBJ2-7, with 7 bases fitting TRBD1. The CDR3 spans 17 residues. Germline assignment: CDR1 LNHDA and CDR2 SQIVND (reference sequence). Trimming cost V 2 bases and J 0 bases; bases outside gene matches: 10. The CDR3 region has the DNA TGTGCCAGTAGTATATCGGTGAGGCGGACAGGCTCCTACGAGCAGTACTTC. It is translated as CASSISVRRTGSYEQYF.

The CDR3 is CASSPRRGSGNTIYF. CDR3 sequence (DNA): TGTGCCAGCAGCCCAAGGCGGGGGTCTGGAAACACCATATATTTT. The chain is built from TRBV7-8 and TRBJ1-3; the D gene is possibly TRBD1 (5 bases). Deletions cut 5 bases from V and 1 base from J, with 12 bases between. CDR1 is SGHVS and CDR2 is FQNEAQ in the germline V gene. The CDR3 extends over 15 amino acids.

This rearrangement joins TRBV7-9 to TRBJ2-1; D possibly uses TRBD1 or TRBD2 (6 bases each). V was clipped by 4 bases and J by 8 bases, with 18 bases between them. CDR1 is SEHNR, CDR2 FQNEAQ, per germline (reference sequence). CDR3 length: 15 amino acids. In DNA, the CDR3 is TGTGCCAGCAGCTCAGGACAATATCGGGGGCATGAGCAGTTCTTC. Its protein product is CASSSGQYRGHEQFF.

V is TRBV18 and J is TRBJ1-3; the D is unclear. Trimming shortened V by 1 base and J by 0 bases, and 10 bases separated the two germline ends. The CDR3 loop spans 16 amino acids. The germline CDR1 and CDR2 sequences are KGHSH and LQKENI. The CDR3 protein is CASSPLQLSSGNTIYF. The CDR3 coding sequence is TGTGCCAGCTCACCACTTCAGTTGAGCTCTGGAAACACCATATATTTT.

The CDR3 bases are TGTGCCAGCAGCGTATCAGGGGCGACCTACAATGAGCAGTTCTTC. This encodes CASSVSGATYNEQFF. This rearrangement joins TRBV9 to TRBJ2-1; D is possibly TRBD1 (6 bases). Trimming took 1 base from V and 2 from J, leaving 10 bases between them. The CDR3 sequence is 15 residues long. The germline CDR1 and CDR2 sequences are SGDLS and YYNGEE. Full variable domain (outside the CDR3, taken from reference TRBV9 and TRBJ2-1): DSGVTQTPKHLITATGQRVTLRCSPRSGDLSVYWYQQSLDQGLQFLIQYYNGEERAKGNILERFSAQQFPDLHSELNLSSLELGDSALYFCASSVSGATYNEQFFGPGTRLTVL.

The chain combines TRBV6-6 with TRBJ1-1; the D is unclear. The germline V and J ends were trimmed by 0 bases and 11 bases, with 13 bases remaining between them. CDR1 MNHNY and CDR2 SVGAGI come from the germline V gene (reference sequence). CDR3 size: 13 residues. The CDR3 protein is CASSYSLAGWAFF. As DNA, the CDR3 is TGTGCCAGCAGTTACTCACTCGCAGGTTGGGCTTTCTTT.

This chain links TRBV28 with TRBJ1-4, with 7 bases fitting TRBD1. The V gene's germline CDR1 is MDHEN and CDR2 SYDVKM. With V trimmed by 6 bases and J by 5 bases, 12 bases remained unmatched. The CDR3 has 16 residues. The CDR3 coding sequence is TGTGCCAGCAGCATTTCACAGGGGAAACTGAATGAAAAACTGTTTTTT. Its protein product is CASSISQGKLNEKLFF.

The genes are TRBV5-1 and TRBJ2-7; 9 bases are shared with TRBD2. V trimming: 5 bases; J trimming: 2 bases; junction bases outside the gene matches: 17. The CDR3 is 18 amino acids. Per the germline V gene, CDR1 is SGHRS and CDR2 is YFSETQ. The CDR3 region has the DNA TGCGCCAGCAGTGAGTGGTCTAGCGGGACATCCCAACCCTACGAGCAGTACTTC. This sequence encodes CASSEWSSGTSQPYEQYF.

The chain joins TRBV29-1 to TRBJ2-7; D gene uncertain. The CDR3 has 12 residues. Germline V gives CDR1 SQVTM, CDR2 ANQGSEA. V was cut by 2 bases and J by 2 bases, with 7 bases left in between. The DNA for the CDR3 is TGCAGCGTTGAATCCAGCACCTACGAGCAGTACTTC. Its protein product is CSVESSTYEQYF.

This chain connects TRBV5-8 to TRBJ2-5; D may be TRBD1 (5 bases). The CDR3 is 15 residues long. The germline CDR1 and CDR2 sequences are SGHTS and YDEGEE. Trimming stripped 0 bases from V and 2 bases from J, with 11 bases between. CDR3 region: CASSLAGLLQETQYF. CDR3 nucleotide sequence: TGTGCCAGCAGCTTGGCAGGGTTGCTTCAAGAGACCCAGTACTTC.

The chain couples TRBV7-9 to TRBJ2-3, with a tentative D call TRBD2 (5 bases). Germline V gene data show CDR1 as SEHNR and CDR2 as FQNEAQ (reference sequence). The CDR3 has 15 residues. Trimming stripped 3 bases from V and 2 bases from J, with 12 bases between. The CDR3 coding sequence is TGTGCCAGCAGCTTTGAGGGATCTTACACAGATACGCAGTATTTT. Translating it yields CASSFEGSYTDTQYF.

The chain combines TRBV19 with TRBJ2-7, with D possibly matching TRBD2 (6 bases). Germline-derived CDR1 and CDR2 are LNHDA and SQIVND (reference sequence). The length of the CDR3 is 12 residues. Trimming took off 7 bases at V and 3 bases at J, with 10 bases between the two ends. CDR3 sequence (DNA): TGTGCCAGTAATAGCGGAAACTACGAGCAGTACTTC. Residues: CASNSGNYEQYF.

The chain joins TRBV6-1 to TRBJ2-7; TRBD2 is a possible D gene (5 bases). The V gene lost 6 bases and the J gene lost 6 bases, with 21 bases spanning the gap. The CDR3 consists of 15 residues. CDR1 MNHNS and CDR2 SASEGT come from the germline V gene. The CDR3 coding sequence is TGTGCCAGCAGGGGCCACGGGGTAACTACTGGCGAGCAGTACTTC. Its protein product is CASRGHGVTTGEQYF.

In this sample, this clone turned up once. J is TRBJ2-2 and V is TRBV5-6; no reliable D call. CDR1 and CDR2 from the germline V gene are SGHDT and YYEEEE. This CDR3 is built from 13 residues. Between the trimmed V and J ends, which lost 5 bases and 1 base, there was a span of 6 bases. The CDR3: CASSLQNTGELFF. In DNA form, the CDR3 reads TGTGCCAGCAGTTTACAGAACACCGGGGAGCTGTTTTTT.

The chain has TRBV9 and TRBJ2-7; 9 bases match TRBD2. This CDR3 is 15 amino acids long. CDR1 is SGDLS, CDR2 YYNGEE, per germline. The V segment lost 4 bases and the J segment 2 bases; nucleotides outside the gene matches: 7. The CDR3 sequence: CASSTGGGAPYEQYF. The CDR3 nucleotides are TGTGCCAGCAGCACAGGCGGGGGGGCCCCCTACGAGCAGTACTTC. Drawing the rest from reference TRBV9 and TRBJ2-7, the complete variable domain is DSGVTQTPKHLITATGQRVTLRCSPRSGDLSVYWYQQSLDQGLQFLIQYYNGEERAKGNILERFSAQQFPDLHSELNLSSLELGDSALYFCASSTGGGAPYEQYFGPGTRLTVT.

This sequence joins TRBV7-3 and TRBJ2-2, with D unresolved. There are 16 residues in the CDR3. CDR1 is SGHTA, CDR2 FQGTGA, per germline. V lost 0 bases and J 5 bases, leaving 13 bases between the germline ends. Written as DNA, the CDR3 is TGTGCCAGCAGCTTAACTCCCGATAGAGGAACCGGGGAGCTGTTTTTT. It translates to CASSLTPDRGTGELFF. Looking up the rest from reference TRBV7-3 and TRBJ2-2 gives the full variable domain: GAGVSQTPSNKVTEKGKYVELRCDPISGHTALYWYRQSLGQGPEFLIYFQGTGAADDSGLPNDRFFAVRPEGSVSTLKIQRTERGDSAVYLCASSLTPDRGTGELFFGEGSRLTVL.

The chain has TRBV6-1 and TRBJ1-2; the match to TRBD1 covers 9 bases. Trimming removed 4 bases from V and 3 bases from J; junction bases left unmatched: 6. There are 15 residues in the CDR3. The germline gives CDR1 MNHNS, CDR2 SASEGT. The CDR3: CASSGSGQGDYGYTF. The CDR3 coding sequence is TGTGCCAGCAGTGGATCGGGACAGGGAGACTATGGCTACACCTTC.

The V gene is TRBV6-1, the J gene TRBJ1-2; D is ambiguous. Germline assignment: CDR1 MNHNS and CDR2 SASEGT. V lost 10 bases to trimming and J lost 4 bases, with 16 bases between them. The CDR3 contains 13 residues. The CDR3 coding sequence is TGTGCCATCCCCCTTGGGGTCGGCTATGGCTACACCTTC. Protein: CAIPLGVGYGYTF.

The chain combines TRBV9 with TRBJ2-2; D not resolved. The CDR3 loop spans 14 amino acids. V gave up 0 bases and J gave up 2 bases, with 5 bases separating them. Germline CDR1 is SGDLS and CDR2 is YYNGEE. The CDR3 DNA reads TGTGCCAGCAGCGTAGAACTTAACACCGGGGAGCTGTTTTTT. It is translated as CASSVELNTGELFF.

This clone was observed a single time. This chain uses TRBV29-1 with TRBJ2-7, with 10 positions matching TRBD2. The CDR3 sequence is 17 residues long. Germline-derived CDR1 and CDR2 are SQVTM and ANQGSEA. V dropped 5 bases and J dropped 0; count of bases not matched to a gene: 13. The CDR3 reads CSVKRSGRGLNSYEQYF. CDR3 nucleotides: TGCAGCGTTAAACGAAGCGGGAGGGGTCTTAACTCCTACGAGCAGTACTTC.

The chain joins TRBV2 to TRBJ2-1; 7 positions agree with TRBD2. Trimming removed 5 bases from V and 7 bases from J; junction bases left unmatched: 2. CDR1 and CDR2 from the germline V gene are SNHLY and FYNNEI. The CDR3 extends over 12 amino acids. The CDR3 sequence is CASSSGGNEQFF. In DNA, the CDR3 is TGTGCCAGCAGTTCCGGGGGGAATGAGCAGTTCTTC.

J is TRBJ1-2 and V is TRBV6-5, with TRBD1 as a possible D gene (6 bases). The CDR3 runs to 12 residues. Per the germline V gene, CDR1 is MNHEY and CDR2 is SVGAGI. V was cut by 4 bases and J by 5 bases, with 8 bases left in between. CDR3 sequence (DNA): TGTGCCAGCAGTTTGAGGGGGTATGGCTACACCTTC. Residues: CASSLRGYGYTF.

The V gene is TRBV7-8, the J gene TRBJ1-5; D remains unclear. Germline V gene data show CDR1 as SGHVS and CDR2 as FQNEAQ. CDR3 length equals 14 residues. Between the trimmed V and J ends, which lost 2 bases and 3 bases, there was a span of 8 bases. The chain's CDR3 is CASSLNGINQPQHF. The CDR3 DNA sequence: TGTGCCAGCAGCTTAAATGGGATCAATCAGCCCCAGCATTTT.

This clone was found once. V is TRBV7-8 and J is TRBJ1-5; the D is unclear. Trimming removed 5 bases from V and 9 bases from J, with 14 bases in between. This CDR3 comprises 13 residues. Germline V gives CDR1 SGHVS, CDR2 FQNEAQ. The CDR3, as DNA: TGTGCCAGCAGCAACTTCCTTCTCTGGCCCCAGCATTTT. It codes for CASSNFLLWPQHF.

V usage is TRBV15 and J usage is TRBJ2-7; D is unresolved. The CDR3 loop spans 12 amino acids. V was clipped by 0 bases and J by 4 bases, with 4 bases between them. Germline lookup yields CDR1 LNHNV and CDR2 YYDKDF (reference sequence). The CDR3 region is CATSRDRYEQYF. CDR3 nucleotide sequence: TGTGCCACCAGCAGAGATCGGTACGAGCAGTACTTC.

The chain has TRBV5-1 and TRBJ1-5, with TRBD1 matching over 9 bases. V lost 0 bases, J lost 7 bases, and 14 bases stayed unmatched. The CDR3 sequence is 18 residues long. Germline V gene lookup returns CDR1 SGHRS and CDR2 YFSETQ. The CDR3 is CASSLGPTGGQGGQPQHF. The CDR3 DNA reads TGCGCCAGCAGCTTGGGGCCTACAGGGGGCCAAGGGGGCCAGCCCCAGCATTTT.

This sequence joins TRBV28 and TRBJ2-5, with D possibly matching TRBD2 (7 bases). The CDR3 is 12 amino acids. V was shortened by 4 bases and J by 6 bases, with 9 bases between the two germline ends. Looked up from germline, CDR1 is MDHEN and CDR2 is SYDVKM. This CDR3 reads CASSSGGQTQYF. CDR3 in DNA: TGTGCCAGCAGTTCGGGGGGCCAGACCCAGTACTTC. The full variable domain, rest sourced from reference TRBV28 and TRBJ2-5, is DVKVTQSSRYLVKRTGEKVFLECVQDMDHENMFWYRQDPGLGLRLIYFSYDVKMKEKGDIPEGYSVSREKKERFSLILESASTNQTSMYLCASSSGGQTQYFGPGTRLLVL.

This chain links TRBV30 with TRBJ1-2; TRBD1 is a possible D gene (5 bases). Trimming shortened V by 6 bases and J by 6 bases, and 17 bases separated the two germline ends. This CDR3 has 13 residues. CDR1 is GTSNPN and CDR2 is SVGIG in the germline V gene (reference sequence). In nucleotides, the CDR3 is TGTGCCTGCCCCTCAAGGGGCCGTGATGGCTACACCTTC. Its protein is CACPSRGRDGYTF.

This chain uses TRBV19 with TRBJ2-3, with D perhaps matching TRBD2 (6 bases). CDR1 and CDR2 from the germline V gene are LNHDA and SQIVND (reference sequence). V lost 6 bases and J 4 bases, leaving 17 bases between the germline ends. CDR3 length equals 15 residues. CDR3 residues: CASRQPGEESDTQYF. The CDR3 DNA sequence: TGTGCCAGTAGGCAGCCGGGGGAAGAGTCAGATACGCAGTATTTT.